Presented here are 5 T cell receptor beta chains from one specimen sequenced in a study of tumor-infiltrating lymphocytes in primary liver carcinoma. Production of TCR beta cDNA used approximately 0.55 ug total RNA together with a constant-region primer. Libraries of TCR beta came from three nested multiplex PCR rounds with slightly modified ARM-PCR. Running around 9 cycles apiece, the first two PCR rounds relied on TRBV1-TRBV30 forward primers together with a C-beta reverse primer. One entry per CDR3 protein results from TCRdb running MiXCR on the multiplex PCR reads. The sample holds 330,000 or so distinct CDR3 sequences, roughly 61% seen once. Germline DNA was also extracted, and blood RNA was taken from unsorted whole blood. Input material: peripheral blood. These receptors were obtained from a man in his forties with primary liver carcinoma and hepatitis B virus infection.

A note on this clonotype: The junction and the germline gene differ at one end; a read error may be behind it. The CDR3 DNA is TGTGTCAGCAGTTTCCTCCTAGCGCTAGAGACCCAGTACTTC. It is translated as CVSSFLLALETQYF. J is TRBJ2-5 and V is TRBV12-3 or TRBV12-4; tentative D call: TRBD2 (6 bases). The CDR3 is 14 residues long.

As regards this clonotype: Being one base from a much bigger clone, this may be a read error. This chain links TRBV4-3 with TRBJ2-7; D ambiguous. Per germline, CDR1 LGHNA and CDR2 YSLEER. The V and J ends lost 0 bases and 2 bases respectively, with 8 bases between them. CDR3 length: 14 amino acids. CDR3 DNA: TGCGCCAGCAGCCAAGATCAGAGACCCTACGAGCAGTACTTC. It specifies CASSQDQRPYEQYF.

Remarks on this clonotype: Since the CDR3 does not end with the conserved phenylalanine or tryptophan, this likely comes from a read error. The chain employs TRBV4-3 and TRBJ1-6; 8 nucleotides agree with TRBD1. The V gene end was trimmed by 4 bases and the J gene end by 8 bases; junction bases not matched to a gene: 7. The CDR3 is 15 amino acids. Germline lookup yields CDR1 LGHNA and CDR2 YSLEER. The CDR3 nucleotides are TGCGCCAGCAGCCCTGCATCAGGGGGCGATTCACCCCTCCACTAT. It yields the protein CASSPASGGDSPLHY.

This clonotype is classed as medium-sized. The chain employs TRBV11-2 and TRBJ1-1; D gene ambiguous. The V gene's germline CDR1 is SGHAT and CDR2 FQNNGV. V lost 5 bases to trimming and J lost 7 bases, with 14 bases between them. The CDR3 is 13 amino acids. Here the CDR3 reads CASSRGVEDEAFF. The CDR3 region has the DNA TGTGCCAGCAGCCGTGGGGTCGAGGATGAAGCTTTCTTT.

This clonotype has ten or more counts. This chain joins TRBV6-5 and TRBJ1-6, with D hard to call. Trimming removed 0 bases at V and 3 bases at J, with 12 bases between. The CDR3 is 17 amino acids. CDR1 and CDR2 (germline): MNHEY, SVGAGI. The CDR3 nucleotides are TGTGCCAGCAGTTACTCGAGTGCTTTTAACTATAATTCACCCCTCCACTTT. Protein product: CASSYSSAFNYNSPLHF.